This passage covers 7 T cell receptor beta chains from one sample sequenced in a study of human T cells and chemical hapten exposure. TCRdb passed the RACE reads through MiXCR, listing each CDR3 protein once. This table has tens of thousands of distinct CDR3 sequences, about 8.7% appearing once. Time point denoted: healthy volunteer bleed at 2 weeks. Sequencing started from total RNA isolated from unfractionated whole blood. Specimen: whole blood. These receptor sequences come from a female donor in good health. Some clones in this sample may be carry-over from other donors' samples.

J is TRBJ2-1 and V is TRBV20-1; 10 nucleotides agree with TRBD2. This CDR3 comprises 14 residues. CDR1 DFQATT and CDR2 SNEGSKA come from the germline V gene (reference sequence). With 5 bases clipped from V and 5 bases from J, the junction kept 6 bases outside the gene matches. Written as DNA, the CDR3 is TGCAGTGCTGACCGAGCGGGAGGGGACAATGAGCAGTTCTTC. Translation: CSADRAGGDNEQFF.

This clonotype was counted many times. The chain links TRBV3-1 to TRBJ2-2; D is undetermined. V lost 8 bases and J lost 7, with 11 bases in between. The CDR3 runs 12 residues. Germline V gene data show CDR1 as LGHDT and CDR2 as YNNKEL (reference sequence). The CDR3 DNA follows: TGTGCCAGCGTAGGGATCGGCGGGGAGCTGTTTTTT. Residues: CASVGIGGELFF.

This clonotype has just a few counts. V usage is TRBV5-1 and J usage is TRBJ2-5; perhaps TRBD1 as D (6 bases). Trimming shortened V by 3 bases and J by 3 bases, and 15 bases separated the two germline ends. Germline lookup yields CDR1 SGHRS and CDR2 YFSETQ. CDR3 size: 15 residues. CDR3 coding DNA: TGCGCCAGCAGCTCCGGAGGACAGCCCAAAGAGACCCAGTACTTC. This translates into CASSSGGQPKETQYF.

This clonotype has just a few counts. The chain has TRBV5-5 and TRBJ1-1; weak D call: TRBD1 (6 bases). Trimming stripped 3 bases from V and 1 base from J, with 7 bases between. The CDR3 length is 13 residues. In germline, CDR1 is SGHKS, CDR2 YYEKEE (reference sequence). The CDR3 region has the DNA TGTGCCAGCAGCTGGGGACAGAACACTGAAGCTTTCTTT. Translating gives CASSWGQNTEAFF.

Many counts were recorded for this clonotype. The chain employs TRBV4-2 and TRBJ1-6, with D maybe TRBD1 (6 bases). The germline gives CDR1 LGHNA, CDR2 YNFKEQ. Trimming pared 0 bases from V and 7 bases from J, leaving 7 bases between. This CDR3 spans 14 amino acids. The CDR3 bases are TGTGCCAGCAGCCAAGAAGGACAGAATTCACCCCTCCACTTT. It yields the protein CASSQEGQNSPLHF.

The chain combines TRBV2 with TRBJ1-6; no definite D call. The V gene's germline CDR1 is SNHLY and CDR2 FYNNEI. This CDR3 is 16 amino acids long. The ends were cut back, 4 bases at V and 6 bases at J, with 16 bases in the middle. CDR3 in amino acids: CASSVGGRGINSPLHF. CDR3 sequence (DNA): TGTGCCAGCAGTGTCGGAGGGCGGGGAATTAATTCACCCCTCCACTTT. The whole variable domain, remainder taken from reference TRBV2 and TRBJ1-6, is EPEVTQTPSHQVTQMGQEVILRCVPISNHLYFYWYRQILGQKVEFLVSFYNNEISEKSEIFDDQFSVERPDGSNFTLKIRSTKLEDSAMYFCASSVGGRGINSPLHFGNGTRLTVT.

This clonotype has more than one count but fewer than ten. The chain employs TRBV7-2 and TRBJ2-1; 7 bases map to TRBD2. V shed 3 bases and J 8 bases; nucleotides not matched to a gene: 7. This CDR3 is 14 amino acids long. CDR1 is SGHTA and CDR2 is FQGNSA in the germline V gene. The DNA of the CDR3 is TGTGCCAGCAGCTTCGCGGGAGAGTACGATGAGCAGTTCTTC. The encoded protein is CASSFAGEYDEQFF.